Below are 7 T cell receptor beta chains sequenced from a single sample in a study of regulatory T cells in long-lasting Graves disease. With iRepertoire HTBI primers and Arm-PCR of CDR3 regions, TCR beta libraries were built. TCRdb ran MiXCR on the multiplex PCR reads and lists one entry per CDR3 protein. This sample has around 250,000 distinct CDR3 sequences; 15% to 20% occur once, and the top ten carry roughly 23%. Time point of the sample: newly diagnosed GD, antithyroid drugs for less than 3 months. The TCR library was prepared using RNA isolated from PBMCs. This specimen was peripheral blood mononuclear cells (PBMCs), taken at new diagnosis, from a patient treated with antithyroid drugs. The source of these receptors is a female donor with Graves disease.

The rearrangement uses TRBV6-9 and TRBJ2-2, with unresolved D. This CDR3 is built from 18 residues. V was shortened by 3 bases and J by 4 bases, with 21 bases between the two germline ends. The V gene's germline CDR1 is MNHGY and CDR2 SVAAGI. For the CDR3, the DNA is TGTGCCAGCAGTTACTCGAATGATGCGGTTTCCTTCACCGGGGAGCTGTTTTTT. It codes for CASSYSNDAVSFTGELFF.

This clonotype has ten or more counts. This chain joins TRBV27 and TRBJ2-1; 7 nucleotides agree with TRBD1. Trimming took 6 bases from V and 4 from J; bases not matched to a gene: 3. CDR3 size: 13 residues. Germline V CDR1 and CDR2: MNHEY, SMNVEV (reference sequence). CDR3 coding DNA: TGTGCCAGCAGGCAGGGGGTTTACAATGAGCAGTTCTTC. The encoded protein is CASRQGVYNEQFF.

This clonotype was recorded many times. The rearrangement links TRBV7-3 to TRBJ2-3; D uncertain. The CDR3 extends over 13 amino acids. Germline CDR1 SGHTA, CDR2 FQGTGA. V was clipped by 1 base and J by 5 bases, with 7 bases between them. In DNA form, the CDR3 reads TGTGCCAGCAGCTTAAACCAAGGAGATACGCAGTATTTT. Its protein product is CASSLNQGDTQYF.

Many counts were recorded for this clonotype. This chain joins TRBV10-2 and TRBJ1-2; tentative D call: TRBD1 (5 bases). The CDR3 is 13 amino acids. Germline CDR1 WSHSY, CDR2 SAAADI. Trimming removed 2 bases at V and 6 bases at J, with 10 bases between. Here the CDR3 reads CASSEGSGNGYTF. The DNA for the CDR3 is TGCGCCAGCAGTGAGGGGTCAGGGAATGGCTACACCTTC.

This clonotype was found many times. The rearrangement joins TRBV2 to TRBJ1-3; 9 bases are shared with TRBD1. Germline CDR1 reads SNHLY; CDR2 reads FYNNEI. With 7 bases clipped from V and 4 bases from J, the junction kept 8 bases outside the gene matches. The CDR3 has 15 amino acids. The DNA of the CDR3 is TGTGCCAGCACATTGGGACAGGGATCAGGAAACACCATATATTTT. Translation gives CASTLGQGSGNTIYF. Supplemented by reference TRBV2 and TRBJ1-3, the full variable domain reads EPEVTQTPSHQVTQMGQEVILRCVPISNHLYFYWYRQILGQKVEFLVSFYNNEISEKSEIFDDQFSVERPDGSNFTLKIRSTKLEDSAMYFCASTLGQGSGNTIYFGEGSWLTVV.

This clonotype was seen many times. The rearrangement links TRBV27 to TRBJ1-5; tentatively, D is TRBD1 (5 bases). The V gene's germline CDR1 is MNHEY and CDR2 SMNVEV (reference sequence). Trimming pared 3 bases from V and 0 bases from J, leaving 18 bases between. This CDR3 is 18 amino acids long. CDR3 DNA: TGTGCCAGCAGTTTCCGGGACCCAAACTTCAATAGCAATCAGCCCCAGCATTTT. Its protein is CASSFRDPNFNSNQPQHF.

With respect to this clonotype: A much larger clone lies one base from this, so it may be a read error. The chain recombines TRBV5-4 with TRBJ1-2, with D perhaps matching TRBD1 (6 bases). V was shortened by 0 bases and J by 9 bases, with 15 bases between the two germline ends. The CDR3 is 14 amino acids. From germline, CDR1 is SGHNT and CDR2 YYREEE (reference sequence). The CDR3 region has the DNA TGTGCCAGCAGCTTGGGTACGGGGGCTAATAGCTACACCTTC. It codes for CASSLGTGANSYTF.